The present T cell receptor (beta chain) was sequenced within a study of neurological immune-mediated disorders (dated by TCRdb to about 2019). With respect to the entire study: Using UMI-based sequencing, the study compared peripheral blood TCR-beta repertoires from patients with HTLV-I-associated myelopathy (HAM/TSP), patients with multiple sclerosis, and healthy controls. The 90 to 120 TCR-beta libraries covered PBMC samples along with longitudinal samples, technical triplicates, and paired sorted CD4+ and CD8+ T-cell subsets. Of the 70 or so subjects in the cohort, roughly 14 were HAM/TSP patients, roughly 34 were multiple sclerosis patients, and roughly 20 were healthy controls. General conclusions and limits of the study: TCR clonal expansion was greatest in HAM/TSP patients and smallest in MS patients, who ranked below even healthy controls. No identical CDR3 amino acid sequences were found to be shared among expanded clones across subjects, suggesting that TCR-beta repertoires were private in all groups.

cDNA synthesis used template-switch 5'RACE with a primer carrying a 10-nucleotide random unique molecular identifier tagging each TCR transcript. Over 170 million TCR-beta sequences, covering 15-18 subjects, were produced in each sequencing run. The RNeasy kit was used for extraction of total RNA. TCR-beta VDJ regions were amplified with primers for the TCR constant region and the 5'RACE anchor, using the KAPA Real-time Library Amplification kit. A first PCR added sample indexes and Illumina adaptors, after which a second PCR increased the library yield. After purification with Ampure beads, the TCR product of roughly 650 bp was size-selected on a 2% E-gel SizeSelection system. Library quality was checked on a Bioanalyzer, concentration was measured with Qubit, and libraries were quantified with the Kapa Library Quantification kit before pooling. An Illumina HiSeq 2500 was used to sequence the libraries paired-end at 2 x 150 bp. To increase sequence diversity, roughly 24-32% phiX was spiked into each library pool. Turning to the authors' computational methods: Quality-filtered reads were processed with the UMI-based MiGEC pipeline, which removed over 75% of raw TCR sequences during error correction. IMGT germline references were used for aligning VDJ genes, and each clonotype was defined as a unique CDR3 amino acid sequence together with its V-J genes. Clonal expansion, Shannon diversity and CDR3 relatedness (CalcPairwiseDistances, ClusterSamples) were evaluated with VDJtools, and phylogenetic trees were built with CLCbio workbench. Expanded clones were defined as having at least 8 unique UMIs, based on coefficient-of-variation modelling across technical triplicates. TCRdb redid the processing of the public reads, applying fastp at Q25 and MiXCR, and retained in-frame beta chains. Each entry merges the rows of one CDR3 protein and shows their most common DNA and genes. These V and J calls derive from TCRdb rather than the authors' analysis. The sample records roughly 21,000 distinct CDR3 sequences, around 16% of which are singletons. About 16% of the sample lies in the top ten.

This clonotype has a count of ten or more. No antigen is known for it. No much larger clonotype is one base removed from it; base qualities were not supplied. V is pared back by 7 bases and J by 1 base, with 4 bases lying between the germline termini. Measured from the cysteine to the phenylalanine, the CDR3 is 10 residues long. CDR3 DNA only is kept here, 30 bases in frame from base 1. From a lookup of the germline V gene, CDR1 and CDR2 are SQVTM and ANQGSEA. Unsorted PBMC libraries were generated from 2 million PBMCs stored in RNAlater at -80 °C until RNA extraction. PBMCs were separated from peripheral blood using Ficoll-Hypaque density gradient centrifugation and then cryopreserved in liquid nitrogen.

This TCR derives from a female donor with HTLV-1-associated myelopathy (HAM/TSP). The chain is made from TRBV29-1 and TRBJ1-1, with no D gene named confidently. The sample was PBMCs. The CDR3 region: CSAQNTEAFF. The nucleotide sequence reads TGCAGCGCCCAGAACACTGAAGCTTTCTTT.